The 24 T cell receptor beta chains reported below all come from one sample, sequenced in a study of T cells in Graves' hyperthyroidism and ophthalmopathy. Researchers amplified the TCR beta CDR3 regions from RNA transcripts. Initially, a first-round RT-PCR of the TCR CDR3 employed the HTBI primer set. MiXCR, applied by TCRdb to the multiplex PCR reads, yields one record per CDR3 protein. The sample includes just under 750,000 distinct CDR3 sequences, 30% to 40% seen only once; the top ten take less than 40%. The material sequenced was blood. All receptors come from a woman aged 40 to 55 with Graves' hyperthyroidism.

This clonotype was counted ten times or more. V and J are TRBV20-1 and TRBJ2-7, with D perhaps matching TRBD1 (5 bases). V was cut by 3 bases and J by 10 bases, with 19 bases left in between. Germline CDR1 DFQATT, CDR2 SNEGSKA (reference sequence). The CDR3 totals 13 residues. CDR3 loop: CSASPPTATPQYF. The CDR3 DNA sequence: TGCAGTGCTAGCCCGCCGACAGCGACCCCACAGTACTTC.

In nucleotides, the CDR3 is TGTGCCAGCAGCTTCCGGGACAGTAGCACAGATACGCAGTATTTT. Translating it yields CASSFRDSSTDTQYF. The V call is TRBV5-4, the J call TRBJ2-3, with TRBD1 matching 7 bases. The CDR3 length is 15 residues. The trim removed 2 bases at V and 0 bases at J, leaving 3 bases unmatched. From germline, CDR1 is SGHNT and CDR2 YYREEE (reference sequence).

This clonotype has only one observation. The chain links TRBV14 to TRBJ1-3; tentative D call: TRBD1 (6 bases). The CDR3 has 15 amino acids. Trimming stripped 4 bases from V and 4 bases from J, with 14 bases between. Germline CDR1 SGHDN, CDR2 FVKESK. The CDR3 sequence: CASSPGRGTGNTIYF. CDR3 DNA: TGTGCCAGCAGCCCCGGCAGGGGAACAGGAAACACCATATATTTT.

The chain uses TRBV7-6 and TRBJ2-7, with a possible D match to TRBD1 (5 bases). The CDR3 is 15 residues long. Germline loops: CDR1 SGHVS, CDR2 FNYEAQ. The V gene lost 1 base and the J gene lost 3 bases, with 13 bases spanning the gap. The CDR3 is CASSLGQNKFYEQYF. As DNA, the CDR3 is TGTGCCAGCAGCTTAGGACAGAATAAATTCTACGAGCAGTACTTC.

The CDR3 sequence is CASAGQGYEQYF. The DNA of the CDR3 is TGTGCCAGTGCGGGACAGGGCTACGAGCAGTACTTC. This chain uses TRBV19 with TRBJ2-7; 9 nucleotides line up with TRBD1. V was pared by 8 bases and J by 3 bases, with 2 bases of the junction left unmatched. The CDR3 is 12 residues long. The germline V gene encodes CDR1 LNHDA and CDR2 SQIVND (reference sequence).

J is TRBJ1-2 and V is TRBV4-3; D is ambiguous. This CDR3 region has 15 residues. The ends were cut back, 4 bases at V and 8 bases at J, with 20 bases in the middle. In germline, CDR1 is LGHNA, CDR2 YSLEER. CDR3 amino acids: CASSRTPSDPRGYTF. CDR3 nucleotide sequence: TGCGCCAGCAGCCGAACGCCCAGTGACCCTCGCGGCTACACCTTC.

A remark on this clonotype: A much larger clone lies one base from this, so it may be a read error. The CDR3 carries no conserved terminal phenylalanine or tryptophan, so it likely arises from a read error. V is TRBV19 and J is TRBJ1-2, with D unclear. V gave up 3 bases and J gave up 8 bases, with 10 bases separating them. CDR1 and CDR2 (germline): LNHDA, SQIVND (reference sequence). The CDR3 sequence is 12 residues long. The CDR3 sequence: CASSIGAVGYTS. CDR3 DNA: TGTGCCAGTAGTATTGGAGCAGTAGGCTACACCTCC.

This clonotype has only a few counts. The rearrangement joins TRBV20-1 to TRBJ1-5; tentative D call: TRBD1 (5 bases). V gave up 4 bases and J gave up 6 bases, with 22 bases separating them. This CDR3 has 16 amino acids. Germline CDR1 DFQATT, CDR2 SNEGSKA (reference sequence). As DNA, the CDR3 is TGCAGTGCTAAAACCCCGGGGGTAGGGGTGGGTCAGCCCCAGCATTTT. Translation: CSAKTPGVGVGQPQHF.

Notes on this clonotype: A clone one base away is much larger, so this may be a read error. The chain is built from TRBV20-1 and TRBJ2-2; no clear D. In germline, CDR1 is DFQATT, CDR2 SNEGSKA (reference sequence). V was clipped by 2 bases and J by 2 bases, with 15 bases between them. This CDR3 has 16 amino acids. CDR3 DNA sequence: TGCAGTGCTAGACGACAAGAGACGGATAACACCGGGGAGCTGTTTTTT. Encoded protein: CSARRQETDNTGELFF.

This clonotype was detected many times. V and J are TRBV29-1 and TRBJ2-2; D perhaps matches TRBD2 (6 bases). CDR1 and CDR2 from the germline V gene are SQVTM and ANQGSEA. V was clipped by 3 bases and J by 2 bases, with 7 bases between them. The CDR3 has 13 residues. CDR3 in DNA: TGCAGCGTTGATGCGGGAAACACCGGGGAGCTGTTTTTT. Its protein is CSVDAGNTGELFF.

This clonotype was counted at least ten times. V is TRBV10-1 and J is TRBJ2-2; 9 bases fit TRBD2. Germline CDR1 is WNHNN and CDR2 is SYGVQD (reference sequence). This CDR3 comprises 14 residues. The trim removed 4 bases at V and 6 bases at J, leaving 3 bases unmatched. In DNA, the CDR3 is TGCGCCAGCAGTGGAGTAGCGGGAGCCGGGGAGCTGTTTTTT. Translating it yields CASSGVAGAGELFF.

This clonotype appeared once. J is TRBJ1-2 and V is TRBV28; D perhaps matches TRBD1 (6 bases). Germline CDR1 MDHEN, CDR2 SYDVKM. This CDR3 comprises 15 residues. Trimming cost V 6 bases and J 4 bases, with 18 bases left between them. The DNA for the CDR3 is TGTGCCAGCAGGCAAGGGGGGGATGTAAGCTATGGCTACACCTTC. Protein product: CASRQGGDVSYGYTF.

This clonotype was seen more than once but under ten times. The chain is built from TRBV20-1 and TRBJ1-3; no clear D gene. CDR1 and CDR2 (germline): DFQATT, SNEGSKA (reference sequence). Trimming took off 0 bases at V and 0 bases at J, with 12 bases between the two ends. The CDR3 spans 16 residues. The CDR3 here is CSARDGRLNSGNTIYF. In nucleotides, the CDR3 is TGCAGTGCTAGAGACGGTCGGCTAAACTCTGGAAACACCATATATTTT.

In the case of this clonotype: Just one base apart from a much larger clone, this may be a read error. The conserved phenylalanine or tryptophan normally closing the CDR3 is absent here, so this likely arose from a read error. The rearrangement joins TRBV6-2 or TRBV6-3 to TRBJ1-5; D is uncertain. The CDR3 is 13 amino acids. V was clipped by 2 bases and J by 0 bases, with 2 bases between them. Germline CDR1 reads MNHEY; CDR2 reads SVGEGT. CDR3 protein: CASSYDSNQPQHL. CDR3 coding DNA: TGTGCCAGCAGTTACGATAGCAATCAGCCCCAGCATCTT.

Concerning this clonotype itself: An end of the junction does not agree with germline; a read error may underlie this. V is TRBV29-1 and J is TRBJ1-2; D may be TRBD1 (5 bases). The germline gives CDR1 SQVTM, CDR2 ANQGSEA. The CDR3 has 14 amino acids. The CDR3 bases are TGCAGCTTAGGCCACAGGAAGGGAGACTATGGCTACGCCTTC. This gives the protein CSLGHRKGDYGYAF.

The rearrangement links TRBV10-3 to TRBJ2-3; D may match TRBD1 or TRBD2 (5 bases each). Germline CDR1 reads ENHRY; CDR2 reads SYGVKD. The CDR3 sequence is 19 residues long. Trimming cost V 0 bases and J 4 bases, with 23 bases left between them. The CDR3 loop reads CAISESPERDVPGPDTQYF. CDR3 sequence (DNA): TGTGCCATCAGTGAGTCCCCAGAACGGGACGTCCCGGGGCCAGATACGCAGTATTTT.

The chain recombines TRBV6-1 with TRBJ1-4; D unresolved. The CDR3 runs to 16 residues. The V end lost 7 bases, the J end lost 0 bases, and 15 bases lay between the germline ends. The germline V gene encodes CDR1 MNHNS and CDR2 SASEGT. The CDR3: CASNQYGPSTNEKLFF. The CDR3 DNA reads as TGTGCCAGCAACCAATATGGCCCTTCAACTAATGAAAAACTGTTTTTT.

The genes are TRBV11-2 and TRBJ1-3; 10 positions match TRBD1. V was clipped by 1 base and J by 3 bases; unmatched bases: 12. There are 19 residues in the CDR3. Per germline, CDR1 SGHAT and CDR2 FQNNGV. The CDR3 bases are TGTGCCAGCAGCTTAGCCGACCTAAGACAGGGGGCCGGTGGAAACACCATATATTTT. It encodes CASSLADLRQGAGGNTIYF.

This clonotype has ten or more counts. The chain recombines TRBV14 with TRBJ2-2; unclear D gene. V was cut by 6 bases and J by 1 base, with 9 bases left in between. There are 14 residues in the CDR3. The germline V gene has CDR1 SGHDN and CDR2 FVKESK. CDR3 region: CASRRMGNTGELFF. CDR3 coding DNA: TGTGCCAGCAGGCGGATGGGGAACACCGGGGAGCTGTTTTTT.

In this sample, this clonotype turned up many times. This sequence joins TRBV10-3 and TRBJ1-5; possible D gene TRBD1, 6 bases. V was trimmed by 3 bases and J by 7 bases, leaving 16 bases between them. Germline V lookup: CDR1 ENHRY, CDR2 SYGVKD. The CDR3 is 15 amino acids. CDR3 sequence reads: CAISDNRGEQQPQHF. CDR3 sequence (DNA): TGTGCCATCAGTGATAATAGGGGGGAGCAGCAGCCCCAGCATTTT.

The rearrangement links TRBV12-3 or TRBV12-4 to TRBJ1-2, with a tentative D call TRBD1 (5 bases). CDR3 length: 14 residues. Trimming cost V 6 bases and J 7 bases, with 18 bases left between them. CDR3 in DNA: TGTGCCAGCAGCCAGAGGCGGGGGGGGGTTGGCTACACCTTC. It codes for CASSQRRGGVGYTF.

This clonotype was detected a few times. CDR3 protein: CASSQDAGTYNQPQHF. In DNA, the CDR3 is TGTGCCAGCAGCCAAGATGCCGGGACCTACAATCAGCCCCAGCATTTT. This rearrangement joins TRBV3-1 to TRBJ1-5, with a tentative D call TRBD1 (5 bases). The CDR3 is 16 residues long. V was shortened by 0 bases and J by 3 bases, with 12 bases between the two germline ends. Germline CDR1 LGHDT, CDR2 YNNKEL (reference sequence).

For this clonotype: The missing conserved phenylalanine or tryptophan at the end of this CDR3 makes a read error likely. The DNA is left out, because the CDR3 cannot be placed on it with certainty; the CDR3 is given as TCRdb lists it. This chain connects TRBV10-3 to TRBJ2-5; no check of the table's D call, TRBD2, against the DNA was made. Germline loops: CDR1 ENHRY, CDR2 SYGVKD. The CDR3 comprises 10 residues, both ends counted. This CDR3 reads CAIGKEAPPS.

The rearrangement links TRBV11-1 to TRBJ2-1; TRBD2 aligns across 9 bases. Losses at the gene ends were 5 bases for V and 7 bases for J; bases not matched to a gene: 9. Germline V CDR1 and CDR2: SGHAT, FQDESV (reference sequence). CDR3 size: 15 residues. The CDR3 nucleotides are TGTGCCAGCAGCCAAGTGCTAGCGGGGTTGAATGAGCAGTTCTTC. Amino acids: CASSQVLAGLNEQFF.